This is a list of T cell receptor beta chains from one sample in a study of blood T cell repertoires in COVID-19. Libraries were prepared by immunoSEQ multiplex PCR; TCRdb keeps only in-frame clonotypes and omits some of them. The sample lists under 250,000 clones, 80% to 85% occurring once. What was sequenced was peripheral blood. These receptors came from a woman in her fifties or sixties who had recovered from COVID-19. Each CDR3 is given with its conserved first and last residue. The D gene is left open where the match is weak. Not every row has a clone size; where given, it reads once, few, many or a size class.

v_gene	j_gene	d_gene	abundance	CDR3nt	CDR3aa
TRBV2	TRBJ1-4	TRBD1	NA	TGTGCCAGCACCCCGACAGGGGCAGATGAAAAACTGTTTTTT	CASTPTGADEKLFF
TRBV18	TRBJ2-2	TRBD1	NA	TGTGCCAGCTTACCCAGACAGGGGGAATCCGGGGAGCTGTTTTTT	CASLPRQGESGELFF
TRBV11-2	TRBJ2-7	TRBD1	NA	TGTGCCAGCAGCTTAGGAGGACAGGGAACCTACGAGCAGTACTTC	CASSLGGQGTYEQYF
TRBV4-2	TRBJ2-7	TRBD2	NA	TGTGCCAGCAGCCAAGCTGCGGGGGATGCCTACGAGCAGTACTTC	CASSQAAGDAYEQYF
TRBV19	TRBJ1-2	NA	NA	TGTGCCAGTAGTGGAAACAGGGATTGGGCTAACTATGGCTACACCTTC	CASSGNRDWANYGYTF
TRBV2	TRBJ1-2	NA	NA	TGTGCCAGCAGTGGGACAATTATTTATGGCTACACCTTC	CASSGTIIYGYTF
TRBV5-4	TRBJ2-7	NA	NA	TGTGCCAGCAGCTCCGGGACTGATGCCTACGAGCAGTACTTC	CASSSGTDAYEQYF
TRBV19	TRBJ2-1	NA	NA	TGTGCCAGTAGCCCAGATAACTCCTACAATGAGCAGTTCTTC	CASSPDNSYNEQFF
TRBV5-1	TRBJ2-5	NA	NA	TGCGCCAGCAGCCCCGGGGATTCAACTAGTATGGAGACCCAGTACTTC	CASSPGDSTSMETQYF
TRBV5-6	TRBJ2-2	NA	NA	TGTGCCAGCAGTCGTACCGGGGAGCTGTTTTTT	CASSRTGELFF
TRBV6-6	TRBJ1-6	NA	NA	TGTGCCAGCGCGTCTTTAGGCGGTGTCGGGGATTCACCCCTCCACTTT	CASASLGGVGDSPLHF
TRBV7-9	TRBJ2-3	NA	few	TGTGCCAGCAGCTTACAGGGGAGCACAGATACGCAGTATTTT	CASSLQGSTDTQYF
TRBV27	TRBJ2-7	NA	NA	TGTGCCAGCAGTTTCGAGAACGAGCAGTACTTC	CASSFENEQYF
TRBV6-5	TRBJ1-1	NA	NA	TGTGCCAGCAGTCTAGGGACAATTATGAACACTGAAGCTTTCTTT	CASSLGTIMNTEAFF